A selection of T cell receptor beta chains follows, all from one sample in a study of T cell responses to AZD1222 COVID-19 vaccine. The repertoire was sequenced with immunoSEQ multiplex PCR; TCRdb's copy has only in-frame clones and lacks some. The sample gives some 130,000 clones, 70% to 90% of which show up once; 1.9% is in the top ten. The specimen comprised peripheral blood, sampled on day 0 of AZD1222 vaccination. The origin of the receptors is an adult in good health. Each CDR3 is given with its conserved first and last residue. Fields, in order: D gene, J gene, V gene, clone size, CDR3 DNA, CDR3 protein. D genes are given only for firm matches. The size field is filled for only some rows; it gives once, few, many or a size class.

>NA|TRBJ1-2|TRBV4-2|NA
TGTGCCAGCAGCCAAGATGATGCCGTAGGTGGCTACACCTTC
CASSQDDAVGGYTF
>NA|TRBJ1-3|TRBV10-2|NA
TGCGCCAGCAAAGGAGGGGTAGAAGGAAACACCATATATTTT
CASKGGVEGNTIYF
>NA|TRBJ1-1|TRBV5-1|NA
TGCGCCAGCAGCCCGGGACACGGAGATTTGAACACTGAAGCTTTCTTT
CASSPGHGDLNTEAFF
>NA|TRBJ1-5|TRBV10-3|NA
TGTGCCATCAGTCCCGTGGGACTGAATCAGCCCCAGCATTTT
CAISPVGLNQPQHF
>NA|TRBJ1-1|TRBV7-9|NA
TGTGCCATGCGTGAGGGCCCTACAAGGGCCGTGAACACTGAAGCTTTCTTT
CAMREGPTRAVNTEAFF
>TRBD1|TRBJ1-5|TRBV4-1|once
TGCGCCAGCAGCCTACGACAGGGGGAAGGCAATCAGCCCCAGCATTTT
CASSLRQGEGNQPQHF
>NA|TRBJ1-6|TRBV7-8|few
TGTGCCAGCAGCTTAGGGCGGGGGAGTAGGAATTCACCCCTCCACTTT
CASSLGRGSRNSPLHF
>NA|TRBJ1-5|TRBV29-1|once
TGCAGCGCCGCACATCTCGATCAGCCCCAGCATTTT
CSAAHLDQPQHF
>TRBD1|TRBJ1-1|TRBV5-4|NA
TGTGCCAGCACCATCACAGGGGCCAACACTGAAGCTTTCTTT
CASTITGANTEAFF
>NA|TRBJ1-5|TRBV3-1/TRBV3-2|NA
TGTGCCAGCAGCGACAGTACTTGGAGCAATCAGCCCCAGCATTTT
CASSDSTWSNQPQHF
>NA|TRBJ1-1|TRBV24-1|NA
TGTGCCACCAGCACCGACACTGAAGCTTTCTTT
CATSTDTEAFF
>TRBD2|TRBJ2-3|TRBV27|NA
TGTGCCAGCAGTTTATCGGCTAGCGGGAAGGTGAATACGCAGTATTTT
CASSLSASGKVNTQYF
>NA|TRBJ1-1|TRBV25-1|NA
TGTGCCAGCAGTCTGGGGGCGAACACTGAAGCTTTCTTT
CASSLGANTEAFF
>NA|TRBJ1-2|TRBV5-5|NA
TGTGCCAGCAGCTTGGGTGGGGGATATGGCTACACCTTC
CASSLGGGYGYTF
>NA|TRBJ1-5|TRBV19|NA
TGTGCCAGTAGTATCAGACTCGATAGCAATCAGCCCCAGCATTTT
CASSIRLDSNQPQHF
>NA|TRBJ2-7|TRBV6-2/TRBV6-3|once
TGTGCCAGCAGTTACATGGAGGATCGACCTTACGAGCAGTACTTC
CASSYMEDRPYEQYF
>TRBD1|TRBJ2-1|TRBV6-2/TRBV6-3|once
TGTGCCAGCAGCACAGACAGGGGGCTACGAAATGAGCAGTTCTTC
CASSTDRGLRNEQFF
>NA|TRBJ1-1|TRBV7-8|NA
TGTGCCAGCAGCTCGGGGGGCACTGAAGCTTTCTTT
CASSSGGTEAFF
>NA|TRBJ1-6|TRBV5-1|once
TGCGCCAGCAGCTTGGAGGCAGCTTATTCACCCCTCCACTTT
CASSLEAAYSPLHF
>NA|TRBJ1-5|TRBV6-5|once
TGTGCCAGCATGATGGGGGGGCTCAATCAGCCCCAGCATTTT
CASMMGGLNQPQHF
>TRBD1|TRBJ1-1|TRBV18|NA
TGTGCCAGCTCAACGGGGACAGCCCTTAACACTGAAGCTTTCTTT
CASSTGTALNTEAFF
>TRBD1|TRBJ2-3|TRBV2|NA
TGTGCCAGCACGTGGACAGGGGTTTCAGATACGCAGTATTTT
CASTWTGVSDTQYF
>TRBD1|TRBJ1-2|TRBV7-9|NA
TGTGCCAGCAGCTTGGGACAGGGGGGCGACTATGGCTACACCTTC
CASSLGQGGDYGYTF
>NA|TRBJ2-1|TRBV7-2|NA
TGTGCCAGCAGCTTAGTTGCCGGGAACGAGCAGTTCTTC
CASSLVAGNEQFF
>NA|TRBJ1-5|TRBV3-1/TRBV3-2|once
TGTGCCAGCAGCCAAGGCCTCAATCAGCCCCAGCATTTT
CASSQGLNQPQHF
>NA|TRBJ1-1|TRBV3-1/TRBV3-2|once
TGTGCCAGCAGCCAAGAAGAACAGGCGAACACTGAAGCTTTCTTT
CASSQEEQANTEAFF
>NA|TRBJ1-5|TRBV5-5|few
TGTGCCAGCAGCCCCCCAGGGGAGCCCCAGCATTTT
CASSPPGEPQHF
>NA|TRBJ2-1|TRBV11-2|NA
TGTGCTATGAGGAGGGGGGGCGGCTACAATGAGCAGTTCTTC
CAMRRGGGYNEQFF
>TRBD2|TRBJ2-6|TRBV27|NA
TGTGCCAGCACAGCGGGAGGTATCTCTGGGGCCAACGTCCTGACTTTC
CASTAGGISGANVLTF
>NA|TRBJ1-4|TRBV29-1|NA
TGCAGCGTTGTGGGCGAAAAACTGTTTTTT
CSVVGEKLFF
>NA|TRBJ1-1|TRBV7-3|NA
TGTGCCAGCAGCTGGCACAGTGATAACACTGAAGCTTTCTTT
CASSWHSDNTEAFF
>TRBD2|TRBJ2-2|TRBV10-3|once
TGTGCCATCGGGACTAGCGGGAGGGCCATCGCCGGGGAGCTGTTTTTT
CAIGTSGRAIAGELFF
>NA|TRBJ1-2|TRBV29-1|NA
TGCAGCGTCGGGTCTCTTCCGGGGGCCTCTTATGGCTACACCTTC
CSVGSLPGASYGYTF
>NA|TRBJ1-1|TRBV4-1|NA
TGCGCCAGCAGCCAAACCCAAATGGGGGCAGCAAACTCGAACACTGAAGCTTTCTTT
CASSQTQMGAANSNTEAFF
>TRBD1|TRBJ2-7|TRBV28|NA
TGTGCCAGCAGTTTATCGGGACAGGGGGCCTACGAGCAGTACTTC
CASSLSGQGAYEQYF
>TRBD1|TRBJ1-2|TRBV27|NA
TGTGCCAGCAGTTCGGACGACAGGGCCCCACGTGGCTACACCTTC
CASSSDDRAPRGYTF
>NA|TRBJ1-1|TRBV6-5|NA
TGTGCCAGCAGCGCTGCCTTGACTGAAGCTTTCTTT
CASSAALTEAFF
>NA|TRBJ2-5|TRBV5-1|NA
TGCGCCAGCAGCTTGATGACAGGGACTCAAGAGACCCAGTACTTC
CASSLMTGTQETQYF
>TRBD1|TRBJ1-5|TRBV30|NA
TGTGCCTGGCGGGGGACAGGGGAATTGCCCCAGCATTTT
CAWRGTGELPQHF
>TRBD1|TRBJ1-2|TRBV7-2|NA
TGTGCCAGCAGCTTAGCCCCCGGGACAGGCTATGGCTACACCTTC
CASSLAPGTGYGYTF
>NA|TRBJ2-4|TRBV27|few
TGTGCCACCCGGGGGGCTGCCAAAAACATTCAGTACTTC
CATRGAAKNIQYF
>NA|TRBJ2-7|TRBV6-4|NA
TGTGCCAGCAGTGACTCAAGGCAGGGAGTCTGGGAGCAGTACTTC
CASSDSRQGVWEQYF
>TRBD2|TRBJ2-1|TRBV5-5|NA
TGTGCCAGCAGCAAGACTAGCGGGGGGGCCTACGGGAATGAGCAGTTCTTC
CASSKTSGGAYGNEQFF
>TRBD2|TRBJ2-2|TRBV28|NA
TGTGCCAGCAGTCTTGGACTAGCGGGAGGCACCGGGGAGCTGTTTTTT
CASSLGLAGGTGELFF
>NA|TRBJ2-7|TRBV6-2/TRBV6-3|once
TGTGCCAGCAGCACCCAAACCTACGAGCAGTACTTC
CASSTQTYEQYF
>NA|TRBJ1-1|TRBV18|NA
TGTGCCAGCTCACCGATCGAAACACGCTATTTGAACACTGAAGCTTTCTTT
CASSPIETRYLNTEAFF
>TRBD1|TRBJ1-2|TRBV6-5|once
TGTGCCAGCAGTCCAGGGACAGGGGTAGAAGGCTACACCTTC
CASSPGTGVEGYTF
>NA|TRBJ2-5|TRBV4-3|few
TGCGCCAGCAGCCAATATTCCAGAGAGACCCAGTACTTC
CASSQYSRETQYF
>NA|TRBJ1-3|TRBV27|NA
TGTGCCAGCAGTTTAAAAGGAGACACGGGACGGAGAGGAAACACCATATATTTT
CASSLKGDTGRRGNTIYF
>TRBD1|TRBJ2-1|TRBV5-1|NA
TGCGCCAGCAGCTTGGCCAGAGGGACAGGGAGTGGTGAGCAGTTCTTC
CASSLARGTGSGEQFF
>NA|TRBJ2-7|TRBV18|NA
TGTGCCAGCTCACCACAGGTTATGGGACTGAGCTCCTACGAGCAGTACTTC
CASSPQVMGLSSYEQYF
>TRBD1|TRBJ1-5|TRBV19|NA
TGTGCCACGAGACAGGGTCTAAGGGATATGCGCAATCAGCCCCAGCATTTT
CATRQGLRDMRNQPQHF
>TRBD1|TRBJ1-5|TRBV5-5|NA
TGTGCCAGCAGCTTCGGGACAGGGGAACGGGGCAATCAGCCCCAGCATTTT
CASSFGTGERGNQPQHF
>NA|TRBJ1-1|TRBV28|few
TGTGCCAGCAGCTCACAGGGAGAGGGCACTGAAGCTTTCTTT
CASSSQGEGTEAFF
>NA|TRBJ2-3|TRBV20-1|NA
TGCAGTGCGAGTGGAGTGACTAGGGGATTCACAGATACGCAGTATTTT
CSASGVTRGFTDTQYF
>NA|TRBJ1-2|TRBV28|NA
TGTGCCAGCAGTTTGGCCGGAGCTAACTATGGCTACACCTTC
CASSLAGANYGYTF
>TRBD1|TRBJ2-7|TRBV7-9|NA
TGTGCCAGCAGCACACAGGGGAATTCCTACGAGCAGTACTTC
CASSTQGNSYEQYF